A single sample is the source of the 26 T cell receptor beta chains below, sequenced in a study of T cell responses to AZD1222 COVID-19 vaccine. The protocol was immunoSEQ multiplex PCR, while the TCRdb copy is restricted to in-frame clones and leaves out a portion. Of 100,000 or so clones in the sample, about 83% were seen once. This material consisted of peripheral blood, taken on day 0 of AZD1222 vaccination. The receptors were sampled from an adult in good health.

The CDR3 DNA reads TGCGCCAGTTATGGTAGGGGTCCTGACACTGAAGCTTTCTTT. Amino acids: CASYGRGPDTEAFF. The chain couples TRBV10-2 to TRBJ1-1; perhaps TRBD1 as D (5 bases). From germline, CDR1 is WSHSY and CDR2 SAAADI. V was trimmed by 9 bases and J by 3 bases, leaving 17 bases between them. The CDR3 sequence is 14 residues long.

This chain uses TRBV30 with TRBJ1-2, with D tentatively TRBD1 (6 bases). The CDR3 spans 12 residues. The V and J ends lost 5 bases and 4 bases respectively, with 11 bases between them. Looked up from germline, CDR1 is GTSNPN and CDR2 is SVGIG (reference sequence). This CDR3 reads CAWDLGGYGYTF. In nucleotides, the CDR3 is TGTGCCTGGGACCTAGGGGGCTATGGCTACACCTTC. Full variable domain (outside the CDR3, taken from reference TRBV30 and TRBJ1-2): SQTIHQWPATLVQPVGSPLSLECTVEGTSNPNLYWYRQAAGRGLQLLFYSVGIGQISSEVPQNLSASRPQDRQFILSSKKLLLSDSGFYLCAWDLGGYGYTFGSGTRLTVV.

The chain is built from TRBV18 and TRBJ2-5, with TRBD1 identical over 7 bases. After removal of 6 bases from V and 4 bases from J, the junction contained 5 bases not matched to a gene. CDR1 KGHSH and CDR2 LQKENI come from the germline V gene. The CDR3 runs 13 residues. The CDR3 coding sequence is TGTGCCAGCTCGCTGGGACAGCCAGAGACCCAGTACTTC. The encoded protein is CASSLGQPETQYF.

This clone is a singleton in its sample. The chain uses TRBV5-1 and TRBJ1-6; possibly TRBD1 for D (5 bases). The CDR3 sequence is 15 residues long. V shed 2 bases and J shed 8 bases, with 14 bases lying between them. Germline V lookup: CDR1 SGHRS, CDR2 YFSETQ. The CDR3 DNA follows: TGCGCCAGCAGCTTACAGGCTACGACAGATTCACCCCTCCACTTT. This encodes CASSLQATTDSPLHF. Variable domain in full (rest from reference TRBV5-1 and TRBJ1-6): KAGVTQTPRYLIKTRGQQVTLSCSPISGHRSVSWYQQTPGQGLQFLFEYFSETQRNKGNFPGRFSGRQFSNSRSEMNVSTLELGDSALYLCASSLQATTDSPLHFGNGTRLTVT.

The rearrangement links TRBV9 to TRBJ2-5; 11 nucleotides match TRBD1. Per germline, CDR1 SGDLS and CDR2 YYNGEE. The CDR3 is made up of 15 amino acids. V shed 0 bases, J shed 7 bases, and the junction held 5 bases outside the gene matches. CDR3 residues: CASSVGGQGAGTQYF. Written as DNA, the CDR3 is TGTGCCAGCAGCGTAGGAGGACAGGGGGCCGGGACCCAGTACTTC.

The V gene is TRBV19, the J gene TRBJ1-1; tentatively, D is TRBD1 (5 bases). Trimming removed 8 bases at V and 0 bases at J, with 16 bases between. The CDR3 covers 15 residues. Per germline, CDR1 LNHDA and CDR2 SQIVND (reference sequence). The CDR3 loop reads CASRLQGDLNTEAFF. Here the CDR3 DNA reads TGTGCCAGTCGATTGCAGGGAGACTTGAACACTGAAGCTTTCTTT.

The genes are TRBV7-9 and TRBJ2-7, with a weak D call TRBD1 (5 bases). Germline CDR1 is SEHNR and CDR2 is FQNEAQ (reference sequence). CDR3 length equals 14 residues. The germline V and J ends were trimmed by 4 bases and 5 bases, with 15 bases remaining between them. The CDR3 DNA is TGTGCCAGCAGCTGGGCAGGGTTGTCCCACGAGCAGTACTTC. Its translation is CASSWAGLSHEQYF.

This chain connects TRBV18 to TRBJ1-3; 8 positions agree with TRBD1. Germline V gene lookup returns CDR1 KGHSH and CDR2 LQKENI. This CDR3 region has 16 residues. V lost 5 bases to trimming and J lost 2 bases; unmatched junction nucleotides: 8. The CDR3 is CASSGGQGGTGNTIYF. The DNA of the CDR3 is TGTGCCAGCTCAGGAGGACAGGGCGGGACTGGAAACACCATATATTTT.

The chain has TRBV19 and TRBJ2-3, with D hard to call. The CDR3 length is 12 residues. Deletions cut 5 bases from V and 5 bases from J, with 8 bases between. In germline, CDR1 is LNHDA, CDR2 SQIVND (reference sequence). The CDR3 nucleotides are TGTGCCAGTAGTGAAAGTAGAGATACGCAGTATTTT. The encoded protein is CASSESRDTQYF.

The CDR3 is CASSYGASTYEQYF. Written as DNA, the CDR3 is TGTGCCAGCAGTTACGGCGCTTCGACCTACGAGCAGTACTTC. The chain links TRBV6-6 to TRBJ2-7; D gene uncertain. Germline-derived CDR1 and CDR2 are MNHNY and SVGAGI (reference sequence). Between the trimmed V and J ends, which lost 2 bases and 2 bases, there was a span of 10 bases. The CDR3 covers 14 residues.

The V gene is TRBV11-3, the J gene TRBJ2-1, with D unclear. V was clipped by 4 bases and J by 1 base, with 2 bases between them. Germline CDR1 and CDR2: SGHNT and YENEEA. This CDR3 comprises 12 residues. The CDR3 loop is CASSYSYNEQFF. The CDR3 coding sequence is TGTGCCAGCAGCTATTCCTACAATGAGCAGTTCTTC.

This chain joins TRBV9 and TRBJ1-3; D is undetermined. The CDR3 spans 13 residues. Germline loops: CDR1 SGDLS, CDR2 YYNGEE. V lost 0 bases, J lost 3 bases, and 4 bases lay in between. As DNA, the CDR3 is TGTGCCAGCAGCGTAGGAGTTGGAAACACCATATATTTT. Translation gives CASSVGVGNTIYF.

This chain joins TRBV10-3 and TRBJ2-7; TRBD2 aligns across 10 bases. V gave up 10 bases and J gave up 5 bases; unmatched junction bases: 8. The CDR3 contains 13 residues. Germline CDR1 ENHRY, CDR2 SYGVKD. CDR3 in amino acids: CATGGLAGDEQYF. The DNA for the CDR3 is TGTGCCACCGGCGGTCTAGCGGGAGACGAGCAGTACTTC.

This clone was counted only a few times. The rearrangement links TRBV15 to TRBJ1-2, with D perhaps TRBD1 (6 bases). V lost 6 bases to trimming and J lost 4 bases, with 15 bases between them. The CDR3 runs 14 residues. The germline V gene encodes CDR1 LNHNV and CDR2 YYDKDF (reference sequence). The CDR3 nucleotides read TGTGCCACCAGGACAGGAGGGGATCCCTATGGCTACACCTTC. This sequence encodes CATRTGGDPYGYTF.

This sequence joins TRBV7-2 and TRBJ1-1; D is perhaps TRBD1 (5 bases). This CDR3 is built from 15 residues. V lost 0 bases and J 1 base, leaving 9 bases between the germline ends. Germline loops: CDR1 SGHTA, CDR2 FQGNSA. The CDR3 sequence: CASSLALQGNTEAFF. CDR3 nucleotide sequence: TGTGCCAGCAGCTTAGCGCTGCAGGGGAACACTGAAGCTTTCTTT.

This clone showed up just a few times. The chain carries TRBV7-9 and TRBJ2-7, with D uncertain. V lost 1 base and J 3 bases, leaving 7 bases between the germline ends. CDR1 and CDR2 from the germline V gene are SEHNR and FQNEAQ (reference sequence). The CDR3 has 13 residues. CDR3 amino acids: CASSLDSYYEQYF. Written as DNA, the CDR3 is TGTGCCAGCAGCTTAGACAGTTACTACGAGCAGTACTTC.

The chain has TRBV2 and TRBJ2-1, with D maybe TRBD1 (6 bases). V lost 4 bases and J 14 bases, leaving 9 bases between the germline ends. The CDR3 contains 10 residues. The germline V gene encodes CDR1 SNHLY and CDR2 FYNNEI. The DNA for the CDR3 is TGTGCCAGCAGTGGAGGGGGTGAGTTCTTC. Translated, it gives CASSGGGEFF.

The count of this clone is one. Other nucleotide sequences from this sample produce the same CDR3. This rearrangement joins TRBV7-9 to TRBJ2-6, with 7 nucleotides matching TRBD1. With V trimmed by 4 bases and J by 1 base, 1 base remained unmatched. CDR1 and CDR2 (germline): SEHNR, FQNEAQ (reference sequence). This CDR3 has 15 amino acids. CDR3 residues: CASSSTGSGANVLTF. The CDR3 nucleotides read TGTGCCAGCAGCTCGACAGGGTCTGGGGCCAACGTCCTGACTTTC.

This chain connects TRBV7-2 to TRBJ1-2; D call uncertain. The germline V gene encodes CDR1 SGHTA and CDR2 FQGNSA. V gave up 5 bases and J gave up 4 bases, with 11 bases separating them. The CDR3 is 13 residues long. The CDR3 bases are TGTGCCAGCAGCGGCCTGGACTCCTATGGCTACACCTTC. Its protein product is CASSGLDSYGYTF.

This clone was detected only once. The CDR3 DNA sequence: TGCGCCAGCAGCCCGGGGGAGGGTTCGGCTGGCTACACCTTC. Its translation: CASSPGEGSAGYTF. The chain links TRBV5-1 to TRBJ1-2; weak D call: TRBD1 (5 bases). The CDR3 length is 14 residues. V was clipped by 4 bases and J by 7 bases, with 17 bases between them. CDR1 and CDR2 (germline): SGHRS, YFSETQ.

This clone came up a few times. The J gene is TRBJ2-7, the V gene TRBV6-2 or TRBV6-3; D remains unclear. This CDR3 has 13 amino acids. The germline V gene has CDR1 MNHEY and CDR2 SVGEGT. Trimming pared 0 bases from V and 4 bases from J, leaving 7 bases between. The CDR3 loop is CASSYSRIYEQYF. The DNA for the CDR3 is TGTGCCAGCAGTTACTCGCGGATTTACGAGCAGTACTTC.

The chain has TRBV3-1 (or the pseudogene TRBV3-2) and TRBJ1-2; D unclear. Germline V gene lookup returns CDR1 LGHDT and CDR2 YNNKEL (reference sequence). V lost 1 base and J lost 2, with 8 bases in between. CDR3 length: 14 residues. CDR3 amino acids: CASSQGTGNYGYTF. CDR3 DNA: TGTGCCAGCAGCCAAGGGACGGGGAACTATGGCTACACCTTC.

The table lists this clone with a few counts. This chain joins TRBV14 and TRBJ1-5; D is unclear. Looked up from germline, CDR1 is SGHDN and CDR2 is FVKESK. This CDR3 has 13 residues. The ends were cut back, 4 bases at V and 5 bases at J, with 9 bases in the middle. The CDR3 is CASSLRRDQPQHF. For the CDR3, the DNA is TGTGCCAGCAGCCTCCGTCGTGATCAGCCCCAGCATTTT.

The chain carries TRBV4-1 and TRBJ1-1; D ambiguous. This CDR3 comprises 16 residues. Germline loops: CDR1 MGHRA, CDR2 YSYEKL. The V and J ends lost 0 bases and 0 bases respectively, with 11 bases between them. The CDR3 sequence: CASSQDYPSMNTEAFF. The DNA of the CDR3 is TGCGCCAGCAGCCAAGATTACCCGAGCATGAACACTGAAGCTTTCTTT.

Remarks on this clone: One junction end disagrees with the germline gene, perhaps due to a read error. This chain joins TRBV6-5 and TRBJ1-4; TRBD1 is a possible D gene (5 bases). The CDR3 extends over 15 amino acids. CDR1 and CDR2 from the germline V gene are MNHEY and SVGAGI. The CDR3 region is CASSYGGATNEKLFF. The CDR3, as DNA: TGTGCCAGCAGTTACGGCGGGGCAACAAATGAAAAACTGTTTTTT.

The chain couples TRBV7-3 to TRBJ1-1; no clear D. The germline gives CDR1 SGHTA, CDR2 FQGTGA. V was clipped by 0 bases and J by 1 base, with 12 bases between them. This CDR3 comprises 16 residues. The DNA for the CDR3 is TGTGCCAGCAGCTTAACCCCCTCGTCGACGAACACTGAAGCTTTCTTT. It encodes CASSLTPSSTNTEAFF.